This TCR beta chain comes out of a study of cytomegalovirus exposure and HLA in healthy donors. Findings and limits, study-wide: Upon later analysis, HLA-associated TCR beta chains proved more clonally expanded than other, equally common chains. Available immune exposure information covered CMV serostatus only. Cytomegalovirus status was reportedly diagnosed by the classifier with high specificity and sensitivity. Near-uniform donor sequencing depth was presumed by presence/absence analyses.

The study ran its PCR with 60 Vbeta and 13 Jbeta primers. TCRdb's copy holds only in-frame clones and misses some; the assay was immunoSEQ multiplex PCR. The sample contains approximately 140,000 clones, less than 85% of which appear only once. The CDR3 is 13 residues long. The germline V gene encodes CDR1 MNHNS and CDR2 SASEGT. With 3 bases clipped from V and 7 bases from J, the junction kept 4 bases outside the gene matches. To note about this clone: No antigen is known for it.

J is TRBJ1-2 and V is TRBV6-1, with 8 nucleotides matching TRBD1. This receptor was taken from a man in his fifties or sixties in good health and CMV-seropositive. The sample consisted of PBMCs. The CDR3 protein is CASSEDREGGYTF. CDR3 DNA: TGTGCCAGCAGTGAGGACAGGGAGGGTGGCTACACCTTC.